Following are 20 T cell receptor beta chains from one sample sequenced in a study of blood T cell repertoires in COVID-19 (dated by TCRdb to the early 2020s). The library was made by the immunoSEQ multiplex PCR assay. The table was pulled from immuneACCESS by TCRdb, which kept in-frame rearrangements only. Such tables lose some clones; where checked, under half of the loss comes from unresolved V genes, and the rest has no known cause. The sample table contains roughly 200,000 clones; only one count was recorded for roughly 78% of them. The ten largest clones add up to 2.5% to 3.5% of the sample. The sequenced sample consisted of peripheral blood. The receptors come from a woman of 80 years or more with active or convalescent COVID-19.

This clone was seen only once. The chain couples TRBV19 to TRBJ1-2; D uncertain. Germline CDR1 is LNHDA and CDR2 is SQIVND (reference sequence). V was pared by 5 bases and J by 5 bases, with 6 bases between. The CDR3 covers 11 residues. In DNA, the CDR3 is TGTGCCAGTAGTTGGGAGTATGGCTACACCTTC. It codes for CASSWEYGYTF. The full variable domain, with the rest looked up from reference TRBV19 and TRBJ1-2, is DGGITQSPKYLFRKEGQNVTLSCEQNLNHDAMYWYRQDPGQGLRLIYYSQIVNDFQKGDIAEGYSVSREKKESFPLTVTSAQKNPTAFYLCASSWEYGYTFGSGTRLTVV.

In regard to this clone: One end of the junction is discordant with germline, which a read error may explain. The CDR3 coding sequence is TGCGCCAGCAGGTTGGGACAGGGCTCCTACGAGCAGTACTTC. Amino acids: CASRLGQGSYEQYF. This chain links TRBV5-1 with TRBJ2-7; 9 bases are a match to TRBD1. This CDR3 is built from 14 residues. CDR1 SGHRS and CDR2 YFSETQ come from the germline V gene.

The chain uses TRBV7-2 and TRBJ1-2, with D perhaps matching TRBD1 (6 bases). Germline values: CDR1 SGHTA, CDR2 FQGNSA. The ends were cut back, 4 bases at V and 0 bases at J, with 12 bases in the middle. The CDR3 sequence is 15 residues long. CDR3 in amino acids: CASSSRTETNYGYTF. CDR3 DNA sequence: TGTGCCAGCAGCTCAAGGACAGAAACTAACTATGGCTACACCTTC.

This chain links TRBV29-1 with TRBJ2-5, with D possibly being TRBD1 (6 bases). Germline V gene lookup returns CDR1 SQVTM and CDR2 ANQGSEA. The CDR3 spans 14 residues. V was cut by 3 bases and J by 2 bases, with 13 bases left in between. In nucleotides, the CDR3 is TGCAGCGTTGACAGGGGAGCGAGTCAAGAGACCCAGTACTTC. Residues: CSVDRGASQETQYF.

The chain couples TRBV6-1 to TRBJ2-7; TRBD2 matches 11 bases. This CDR3 is built from 16 residues. The V gene's germline CDR1 is MNHNS and CDR2 SASEGT. Trimming removed 2 bases from V and 5 bases from J; junction bases left unmatched: 8. In nucleotides, the CDR3 is TGTGCCAGCAGTGAATTTCGACTAGCGGGGACCCACGAGCAGTACTTC. This sequence encodes CASSEFRLAGTHEQYF.

This rearrangement joins TRBV5-5 to TRBJ1-2; D not certain. Trimming removed 0 bases at V and 5 bases at J, with 14 bases between. The CDR3 runs to 15 residues. CDR1 SGHKS and CDR2 YYEKEE come from the germline V gene (reference sequence). The CDR3 DNA is TGTGCCAGCAGCTTGGAACCCTTATCTAGGTATGGCTACACCTTC. It specifies CASSLEPLSRYGYTF.

This clone showed up just once. This chain joins TRBV19 and TRBJ2-1; possibly TRBD2 for D (6 bases). The CDR3 runs to 15 residues. Germline CDR1 reads LNHDA; CDR2 reads SQIVND (reference sequence). Trimming pared 7 bases from V and 2 bases from J, leaving 15 bases between. CDR3 nucleotide sequence: TGTGCCAGTACCTATAGCGGATCCGCCTACAATGAGCAGTTCTTC. Translating it yields CASTYSGSAYNEQFF.

This chain uses TRBV5-5 with TRBJ2-6; TRBD1 agrees at 9 bases. The CDR3 covers 20 residues. Germline CDR1 SGHKS, CDR2 YYEKEE (reference sequence). Trimming removed 4 bases from V and 1 base from J; junction bases left unmatched: 15. Written as DNA, the CDR3 is TGTGCCAGCAGCAAGGGCCCTTTAACAGGGGGCACTTCTGGGGCCAACGTCCTGACTTTC. It is translated as CASSKGPLTGGTSGANVLTF.

The chain is built from TRBV5-8 and TRBJ2-7; 8 bases agree with TRBD1. The germline V gene encodes CDR1 SGHTS and CDR2 YDEGEE. V shed 1 base and J 5 bases; nucleotides not matched to a gene: 2. This CDR3 is 13 amino acids long. In DNA, the CDR3 is TGTGCCAGCAGCTTGTCACAGGGGGACGAGCAGTACTTC. Its translation: CASSLSQGDEQYF.

This chain links TRBV27 with TRBJ1-6; D is unclear. This CDR3 contains 14 residues. Per the germline V gene, CDR1 is MNHEY and CDR2 is SMNVEV (reference sequence). V lost 6 bases and J lost 0, with 6 bases in between. CDR3 sequence reads: CASSRSSYNSPLHF. In DNA form, the CDR3 reads TGTGCCAGCAGCAGAAGCTCCTATAATTCACCCCTCCACTTT.

This clone was seen only a few times. The rearrangement links TRBV4-1 to TRBJ2-2; perhaps TRBD1 as D (5 bases). V was clipped by 0 bases and J by 3 bases, with 8 bases between them. This CDR3 is built from 15 residues. The V gene's germline CDR1 is MGHRA and CDR2 YSYEKL. CDR3 in amino acids: CASSQDAGYTGELFF. The CDR3 DNA sequence: TGCGCCAGCAGCCAAGACGCAGGGTACACCGGGGAGCTGTTTTTT.

The J gene is TRBJ1-5, the V gene TRBV6-5, with D possibly matching TRBD1 (6 bases). This CDR3 has 13 residues. Germline V CDR1 and CDR2: MNHEY, SVGAGI. With 8 bases removed from V and 4 bases from J, the gap between germline ends came to 12 bases. CDR3 sequence (DNA): TGTGCCAGCCATGACAGGCTAAATCAGCCCCAGCATTTT. Residues: CASHDRLNQPQHF.

This clone was counted a single time. V usage is TRBV4-3 and J usage is TRBJ2-3, with D perhaps TRBD2 (5 bases). Trimming removed 0 bases at V and 5 bases at J, with 12 bases between. This CDR3 comprises 15 residues. Per the germline V gene, CDR1 is LGHNA and CDR2 is YSLEER. The CDR3 protein is CASSQDREPGDTQYF. In nucleotides, the CDR3 is TGCGCCAGCAGCCAAGATCGGGAACCCGGAGATACGCAGTATTTT.

The chain joins TRBV4-2 to TRBJ1-2, with TRBD1 matching 9 bases. The trim removed 2 bases at V and 1 base at J, leaving 5 bases unmatched. The CDR3 has 16 amino acids. The germline V gene has CDR1 LGHNA and CDR2 YNFKEQ. The CDR3, as DNA: TGTGCCAGCAGCCAATCCGGGACAGGGTATAACTATGGCTACACCTTC. The encoded protein is CASSQSGTGYNYGYTF.

The rearrangement uses TRBV6-5 and TRBJ1-3; D possibly corresponds to TRBD1 (6 bases). The ends were cut back, 7 bases at V and 3 bases at J, with 13 bases in the middle. Germline-derived CDR1 and CDR2 are MNHEY and SVGAGI. CDR3 length: 14 amino acids. The CDR3 DNA reads as TGTGCCAGCACCCTGGACAGCCTTGGAAACACCATATATTTT. Translation gives CASTLDSLGNTIYF.

The rearrangement joins TRBV27 to TRBJ1-1; D ambiguous. The ends were cut back, 2 bases at V and 0 bases at J, with 4 bases in the middle. CDR3 size: 13 residues. Per germline, CDR1 MNHEY and CDR2 SMNVEV (reference sequence). The CDR3 here is CASSLTVNTEAFF. The CDR3 coding sequence is TGTGCCAGCAGTTTAACAGTGAACACTGAAGCTTTCTTT.

This rearrangement joins TRBV28 to TRBJ2-2; 8 nucleotides agree with TRBD1. This CDR3 has 14 amino acids. CDR1 and CDR2 from the germline V gene are MDHEN and SYDVKM. Trimming took 4 bases from V and 7 from J; bases not matched to a gene: 5. The DNA for the CDR3 is TGTGCCAGCAGTTATCAGGGGGCTGGCGGGGAGCTGTTTTTT. Translation gives CASSYQGAGGELFF.

V and J are TRBV15 and TRBJ1-3, with 8 bases that match TRBD1. CDR3 length: 17 amino acids. Germline V CDR1 and CDR2: LNHNV, YYDKDF (reference sequence). V shed 1 base and J 0 bases; nucleotides not matched to a gene: 5. DNA of the CDR3: TGTGCCACCAGCAGAGCCGGGACAGGAACCTCTGGAAACACCATATATTTT. It is translated as CATSRAGTGTSGNTIYF.

The chain combines TRBV12-3 or TRBV12-4 with TRBJ1-2, with D unresolved. The V end lost 8 bases, the J end lost 8 bases, and 18 bases lay between the germline ends. The CDR3 spans 13 residues. CDR3 protein: CASRPGIGAGYTF. CDR3 DNA sequence: TGTGCCAGCCGGCCGGGGATCGGAGCCGGCTACACCTTC.

This chain uses TRBV24-1 with TRBJ2-3; 14 nucleotides line up with TRBD2. V was pared by 3 bases and J by 3 bases, with 7 bases of the junction left unmatched. CDR1 is KGHDR and CDR2 is SFDVKD in the germline V gene. The CDR3 contains 18 residues. The CDR3 DNA reads as TGTGCCACCAGTGATCCGGGACTAGCGGGGGATGGAACAGATACGCAGTATTTT. It encodes CATSDPGLAGDGTDTQYF.